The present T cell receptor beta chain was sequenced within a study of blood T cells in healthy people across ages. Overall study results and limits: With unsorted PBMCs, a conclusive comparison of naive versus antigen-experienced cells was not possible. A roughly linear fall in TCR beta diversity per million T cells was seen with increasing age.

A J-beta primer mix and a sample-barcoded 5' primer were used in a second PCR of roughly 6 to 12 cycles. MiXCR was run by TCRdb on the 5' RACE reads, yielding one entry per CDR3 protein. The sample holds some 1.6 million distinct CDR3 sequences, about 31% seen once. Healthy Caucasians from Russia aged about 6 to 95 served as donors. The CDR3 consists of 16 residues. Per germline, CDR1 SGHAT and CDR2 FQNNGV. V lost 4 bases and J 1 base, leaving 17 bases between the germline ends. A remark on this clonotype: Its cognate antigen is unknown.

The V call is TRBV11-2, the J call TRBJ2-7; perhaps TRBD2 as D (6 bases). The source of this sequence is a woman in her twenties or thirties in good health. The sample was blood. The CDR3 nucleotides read TGTGCCAGCAGCTGGAGGGCTCGGGCAAATTCCTACGAGCAGTACTTC. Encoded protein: CASSWRARANSYEQYF.